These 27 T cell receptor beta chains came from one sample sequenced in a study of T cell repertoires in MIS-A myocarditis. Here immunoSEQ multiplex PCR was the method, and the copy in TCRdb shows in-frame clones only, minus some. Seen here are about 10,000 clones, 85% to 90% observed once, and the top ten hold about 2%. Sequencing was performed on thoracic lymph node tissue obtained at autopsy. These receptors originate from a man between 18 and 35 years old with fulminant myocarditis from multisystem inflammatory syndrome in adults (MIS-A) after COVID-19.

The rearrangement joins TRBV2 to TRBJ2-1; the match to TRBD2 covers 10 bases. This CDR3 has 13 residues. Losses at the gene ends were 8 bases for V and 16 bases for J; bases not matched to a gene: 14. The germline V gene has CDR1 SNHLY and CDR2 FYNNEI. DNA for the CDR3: TGTGCCAGCCCGACCGTGCTAGCGGGAGTGATATTCTTC. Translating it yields CASPTVLAGVIFF.

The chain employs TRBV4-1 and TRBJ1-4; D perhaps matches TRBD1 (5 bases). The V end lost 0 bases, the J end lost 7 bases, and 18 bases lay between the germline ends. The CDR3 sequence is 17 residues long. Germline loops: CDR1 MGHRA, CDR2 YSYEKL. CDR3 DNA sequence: TGCGCCAGCAGCCAAGATATTAGGAGGGGCGGGGGTGAAAAACTGTTTTTT. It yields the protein CASSQDIRRGGGEKLFF.

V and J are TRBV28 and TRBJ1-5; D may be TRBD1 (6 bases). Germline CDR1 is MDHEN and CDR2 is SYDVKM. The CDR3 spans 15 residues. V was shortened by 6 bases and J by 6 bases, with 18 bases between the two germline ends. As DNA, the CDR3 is TGTGCCAGCAGGGGAGGTAGGGGGGTCGGTCAGCCCCAGCATTTT. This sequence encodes CASRGGRGVGQPQHF.

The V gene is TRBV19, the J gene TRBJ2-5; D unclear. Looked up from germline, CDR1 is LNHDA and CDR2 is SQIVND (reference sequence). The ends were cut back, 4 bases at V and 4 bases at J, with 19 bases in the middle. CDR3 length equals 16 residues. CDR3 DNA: TGTGCCAGTAGTACCCGTATATGGAGCCTAGTAGAGACCCAGTACTTC. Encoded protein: CASSTRIWSLVETQYF.

The CDR3 loop is CASSVESRTAINQPQHF. CDR3 DNA sequence: TGTGCCAGCAGCGTAGAATCTAGGACAGCCATAAATCAGCCCCAGCATTTT. The rearrangement joins TRBV9 to TRBJ1-5; possible D gene TRBD1, 6 bases. Trimming removed 0 bases from V and 4 bases from J, with 17 bases in between. The CDR3 runs 17 residues. Germline V CDR1 and CDR2: SGDLS, YYNGEE.

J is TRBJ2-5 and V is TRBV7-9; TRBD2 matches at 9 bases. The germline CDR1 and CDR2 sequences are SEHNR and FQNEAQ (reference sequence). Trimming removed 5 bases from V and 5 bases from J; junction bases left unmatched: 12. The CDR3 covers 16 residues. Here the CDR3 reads CASSPLFSGRLETQYF. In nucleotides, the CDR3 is TGTGCCAGCAGCCCTCTCTTTAGCGGGAGATTGGAGACCCAGTACTTC.

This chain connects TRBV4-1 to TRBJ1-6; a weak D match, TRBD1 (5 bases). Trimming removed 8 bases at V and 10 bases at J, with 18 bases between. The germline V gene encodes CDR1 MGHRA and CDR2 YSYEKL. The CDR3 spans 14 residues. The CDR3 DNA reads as TGCGCCAGCCAATCGACAGAATCTACATCACCCCTCCACTTT. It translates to CASQSTESTSPLHF.

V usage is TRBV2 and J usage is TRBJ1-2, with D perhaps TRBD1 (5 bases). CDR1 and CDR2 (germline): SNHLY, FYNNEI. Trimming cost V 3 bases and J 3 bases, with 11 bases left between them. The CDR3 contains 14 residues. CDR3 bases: TGTGCCAGCAGTGACAGGGTTTATGACTATGGCTACACCTTC. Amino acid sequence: CASSDRVYDYGYTF.

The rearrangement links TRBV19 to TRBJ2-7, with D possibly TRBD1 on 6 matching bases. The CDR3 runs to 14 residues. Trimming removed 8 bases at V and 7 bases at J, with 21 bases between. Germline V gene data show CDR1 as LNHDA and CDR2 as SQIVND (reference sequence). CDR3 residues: CASSKGGIGREQYF. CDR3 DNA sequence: TGTGCCAGTTCGAAAGGGGGAATTGGAAGGGAGCAGTACTTC.

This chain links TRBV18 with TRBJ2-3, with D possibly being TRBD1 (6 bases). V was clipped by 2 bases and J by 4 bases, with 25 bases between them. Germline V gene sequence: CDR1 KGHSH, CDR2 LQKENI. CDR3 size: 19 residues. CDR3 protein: CASSPARGWGCFRPDTQYF. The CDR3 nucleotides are TGTGCCAGCTCACCAGCCAGGGGCTGGGGCTGTTTTCGCCCAGATACGCAGTATTTT.

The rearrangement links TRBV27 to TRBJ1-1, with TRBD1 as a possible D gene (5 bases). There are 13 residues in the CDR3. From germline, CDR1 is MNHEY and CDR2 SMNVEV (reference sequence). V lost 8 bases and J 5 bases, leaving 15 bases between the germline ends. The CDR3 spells CASAVGGLTEAFF. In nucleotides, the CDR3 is TGTGCCAGCGCCGTTGGGGGTCTTACTGAAGCTTTCTTT.

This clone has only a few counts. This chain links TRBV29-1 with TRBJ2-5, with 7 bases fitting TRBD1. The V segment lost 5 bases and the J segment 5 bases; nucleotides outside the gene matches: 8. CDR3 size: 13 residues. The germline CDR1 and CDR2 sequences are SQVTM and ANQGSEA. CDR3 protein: CSVPGQLMETQYF. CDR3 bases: TGCAGCGTTCCGGGACAGTTAATGGAGACCCAGTACTTC.

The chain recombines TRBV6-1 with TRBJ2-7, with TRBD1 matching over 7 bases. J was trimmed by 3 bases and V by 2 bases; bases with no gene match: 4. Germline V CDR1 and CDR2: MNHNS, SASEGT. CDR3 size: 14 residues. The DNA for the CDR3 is TGTGCCAGCAGTGAAAGGCCAGGGGGCTACGAGCAGTACTTC. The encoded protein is CASSERPGGYEQYF.

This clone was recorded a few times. The CDR3 DNA is TGTGCCATCAGTGAAGGGGGGGCTGTCGATTCACCCCTCCACTTT. Residues: CAISEGGAVDSPLHF. The V and J genes are TRBV10-3 and TRBJ1-6, with D perhaps matching TRBD1 (6 bases). V was trimmed by 3 bases and J by 8 bases, leaving 14 bases between them. Per germline, CDR1 ENHRY and CDR2 SYGVKD. This CDR3 has 15 amino acids.

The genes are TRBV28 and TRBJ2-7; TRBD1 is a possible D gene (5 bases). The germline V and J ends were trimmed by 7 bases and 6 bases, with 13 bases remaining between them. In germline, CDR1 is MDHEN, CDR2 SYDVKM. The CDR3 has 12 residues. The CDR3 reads CASTGQGGEQYF. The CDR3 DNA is TGTGCCAGCACCGGGCAGGGCGGCGAGCAGTACTTC.

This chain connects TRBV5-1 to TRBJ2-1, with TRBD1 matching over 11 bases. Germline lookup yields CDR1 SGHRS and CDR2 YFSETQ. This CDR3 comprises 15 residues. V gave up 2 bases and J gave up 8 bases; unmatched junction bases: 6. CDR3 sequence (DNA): TGCGCCAGCAGCTTAGGACAGGGGGCGTTAGATGAGCAGTTCTTC. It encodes CASSLGQGALDEQFF.

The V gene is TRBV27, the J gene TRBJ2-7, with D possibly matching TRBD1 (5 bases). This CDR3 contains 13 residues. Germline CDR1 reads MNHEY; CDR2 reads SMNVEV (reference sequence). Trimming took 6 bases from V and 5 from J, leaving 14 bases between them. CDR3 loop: CASRAGYIHEQYF. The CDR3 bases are TGTGCCAGCAGGGCAGGGTACATCCACGAGCAGTACTTC.

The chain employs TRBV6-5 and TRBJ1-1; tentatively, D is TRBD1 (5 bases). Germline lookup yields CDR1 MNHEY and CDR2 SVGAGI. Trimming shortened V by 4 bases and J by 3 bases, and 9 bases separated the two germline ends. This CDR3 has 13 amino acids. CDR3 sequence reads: CASSWGGYTEAFF. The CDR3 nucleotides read TGTGCCAGCAGTTGGGGGGGGTACACTGAAGCTTTCTTT.

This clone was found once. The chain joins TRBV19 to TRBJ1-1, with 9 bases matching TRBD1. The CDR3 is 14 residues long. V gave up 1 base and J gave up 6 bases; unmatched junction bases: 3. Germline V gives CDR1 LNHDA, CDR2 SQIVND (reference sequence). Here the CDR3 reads CASSIGTGGPEAFF. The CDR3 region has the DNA TGTGCCAGTAGTATAGGAACAGGGGGCCCTGAAGCTTTCTTT.

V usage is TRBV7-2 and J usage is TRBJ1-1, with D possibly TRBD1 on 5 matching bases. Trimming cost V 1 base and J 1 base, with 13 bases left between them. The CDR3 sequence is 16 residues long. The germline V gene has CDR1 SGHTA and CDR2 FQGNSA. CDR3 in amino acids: CASSLGSWTPNTEAFF. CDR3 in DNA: TGTGCCAGCAGCTTAGGGTCTTGGACACCGAACACTGAAGCTTTCTTT. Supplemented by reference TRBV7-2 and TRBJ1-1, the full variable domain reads GAGVSQSPSNKVTEKGKDVELRCDPISGHTALYWYRQSLGQGLEFLIYFQGNSAPDKSGLPSDRFSAERTGGSVSTLTIQRTQQEDSAVYLCASSLGSWTPNTEAFFGQGTRLTVV.

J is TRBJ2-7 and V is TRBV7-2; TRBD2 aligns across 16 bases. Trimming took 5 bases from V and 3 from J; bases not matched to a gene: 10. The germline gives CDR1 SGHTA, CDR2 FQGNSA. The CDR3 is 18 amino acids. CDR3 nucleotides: TGTGCCAGCAGCCCCGGGACTAGCGGGGGGGCCCTGTACTACGAGCAGTACTTC. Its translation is CASSPGTSGGALYYEQYF.

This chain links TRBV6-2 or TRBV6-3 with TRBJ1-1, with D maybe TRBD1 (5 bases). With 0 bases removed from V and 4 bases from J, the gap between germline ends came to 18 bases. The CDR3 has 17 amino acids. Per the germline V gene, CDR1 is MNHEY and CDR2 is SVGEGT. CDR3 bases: TGTGCCAGCAGTTACTCGAAATTGACAGAGAGGGGCACTGAAGCTTTCTTT. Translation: CASSYSKLTERGTEAFF.

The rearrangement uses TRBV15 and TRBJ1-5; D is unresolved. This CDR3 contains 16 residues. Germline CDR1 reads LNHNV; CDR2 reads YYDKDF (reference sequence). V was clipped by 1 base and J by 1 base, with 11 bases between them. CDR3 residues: CATSRGVVGSNQPQHF. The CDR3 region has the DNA TGTGCCACCAGCAGAGGGGTGGTCGGGAGCAATCAGCCCCAGCATTTT.

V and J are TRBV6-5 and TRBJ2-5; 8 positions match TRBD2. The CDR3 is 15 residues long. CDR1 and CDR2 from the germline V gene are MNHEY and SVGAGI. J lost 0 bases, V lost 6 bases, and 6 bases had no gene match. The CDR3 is CASRTSGGNQETQYF. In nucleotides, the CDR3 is TGTGCCAGCAGGACAAGCGGGGGAAACCAAGAGACCCAGTACTTC.

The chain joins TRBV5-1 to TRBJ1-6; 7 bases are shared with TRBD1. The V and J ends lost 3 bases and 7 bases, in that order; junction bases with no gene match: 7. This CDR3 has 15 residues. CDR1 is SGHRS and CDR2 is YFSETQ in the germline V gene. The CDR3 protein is CASSSTTGTNSPLHF. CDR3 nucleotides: TGCGCCAGCAGCTCCACGACAGGGACCAATTCACCCCTCCACTTT.

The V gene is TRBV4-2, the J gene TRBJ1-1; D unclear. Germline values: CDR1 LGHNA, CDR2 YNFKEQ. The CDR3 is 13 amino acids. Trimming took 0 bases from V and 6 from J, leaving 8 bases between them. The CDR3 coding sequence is TGTGCCAGCAGCCAAGAAAAAGGCGCTGAAGCTTTCTTT. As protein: CASSQEKGAEAFF.

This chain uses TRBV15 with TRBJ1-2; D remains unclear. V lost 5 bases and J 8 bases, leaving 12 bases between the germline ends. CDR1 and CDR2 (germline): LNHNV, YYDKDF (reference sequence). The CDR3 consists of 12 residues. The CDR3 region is CATSLPWSGYTF. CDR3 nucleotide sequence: TGTGCCACCAGCCTCCCGTGGAGCGGCTACACCTTC.